This T cell receptor beta chain was recovered during a study of regulatory T cells in long-lasting Graves disease. Assembly of TCR beta libraries relied on iRepertoire HTBI primers together with Arm-PCR of CDR3 regions. Each CDR3 protein gets one entry after TCRdb re-called the multiplex PCR reads with MiXCR. The sample consists of under 400,000 distinct CDR3 sequences, around 17% of them appearing once. This clonotype was picked up a small number of times. Time point given: newly diagnosed GD, antithyroid drugs for less than 3 months. Scientists built the TCR library using RNA that was extracted from PBMCs. The CDR3 length is 15 residues. After removal of 8 bases from V and 5 bases from J, the junction contained 9 bases not matched to a gene. Germline CDR1 WSHSY, CDR2 SAAADI. These records were also assigned to another study, of T cells in Graves' hyperthyroidism and ophthalmopathy.

Specimen: peripheral blood mononuclear cells (PBMCs), collected at new diagnosis, from a patient treated with antithyroid drugs. V and J are TRBV10-2 and TRBJ2-1; 10 bases are a match to TRBD1. This receptor was taken from a man aged 40-55 years with Graves disease. CDR3 sequence reads: CASDATGGADNEQFF. CDR3 in DNA: TGCGCCAGCGACGCGACAGGGGGCGCGGACAATGAGCAGTTCTTC.